This entry describes one T cell receptor (beta chain). This receptor's antigen is unknown. No clone much larger than this one lies a single base away; base qualities are absent. This entry is derived from a study of blood T cell repertoires in COVID-19 (dated by TCRdb to the early 2020s). Broadly, across the study: The collaborator samples originated in the United States, Italy and Spain and spanned the acute and convalescent phases of COVID-19. The material from the prospective study consisted of cDNA or gDNA derived from T cells, B-cell-depleted T cells, or PBMCs. Deeply sampled blood TCRbeta repertoires from subjects exposed to, actively infected with, or recovered from COVID-19 were included in the dataset. The repertoires were released in a freely available public database intended as a resource for research on the immune response to SARS-CoV-2. Samples came from the ongoing ImmuneRACE study (first 160 participants) plus 1,254 subjects from 6 global collaborators. The sample metadata nearly always contained a de-identified subject ID, COVID-19 status, age in years and sex. Where available, HLA class I and class II types were obtained from metadata supplied by the sample provider rather than from assay-based typing. Study-level results and caveats: The quantity of clinical and demographic metadata differed by source and by participant and was supplied without curation.

TCRbeta CDR3 regions were amplified from genomic DNA using the immunoSEQ Assay, a bias-controlled multiplex PCR. As for how the authors treated the data: The number of nucleated cells in each sample was estimated by amplification of reference gene primers within the assay. To quantify the absolute abundance of each unique TCRbeta CDR3 rearrangement, sequence reads were collapsed and filtered. For each sample, productive Simpson clonality was calculated by taking the square root of Simpson's diversity index across productive rearrangements. Not all clones reach the TCRdb copy of this immuneACCESS table, which keeps in-frame sequences only. Checked studies attribute under half of the gap to unresolved V genes and leave the rest unexplained. The DNA was the basis for D and trimming; V, J and clone size are from that table. For this sample the table gives some 150,000 clones, of which 87% were detected only once. Roughly 1.6% of the sample lies in the top ten.

The CDR3 has 14 amino acids, counting the end cysteine and phenylalanine. Only the CDR3 part of the read is kept: 42 bases, read in frame from the first base. Per the germline V gene, KGHSH is the CDR1 and LQKENI is the CDR2. From V the trimming removes 2 bases and from J it removes 4 bases, while the gene matches leave 3 bases of the junction unaccounted for. The collaborating institutions used their own protocols to collect whole blood in K2EDTA tubes. For TCRbeta analysis, collaborator samples were shipped as frozen whole blood, as isolated PBMCs, or as DNA extracted from either sample type. Here the chain combines TRBV18 and TRBJ2-7, and 9 junction bases match TRBD1. This clonotype was sampled from a woman aged 50 to 60 with acute or convalescent COVID-19. Sequenced input: peripheral blood. At the DNA level, the sequence is TGTGCCAGCTCACCAGGGACAGGGCGTTACGAGCAGTACTTC. The translation is CASSPGTGRYEQYF.